This T cell receptor beta chain was captured in a study of cytomegalovirus exposure and HLA in healthy donors. Findings and caveats of the study: Rarity held for most TCR sequences, but there were some public TCRs that occurred in many donors. Prior analysis indicated that the majority of TCR beta V segments exhibited productivity approximately 87% or approximately 30% of the time. A highly shared variant cluster was judged a likely technical artifact.

The CDR3 has 16 amino acids. Germline V lookup: CDR1 LNHDA, CDR2 SQIVND (reference sequence). J was trimmed by 4 bases and V by 5 bases; bases with no gene match: 11. As for this clone: Antigen: not known.

Primers for the PCR totalled 60 Vbeta and 13 Jbeta. Sequencing used immunoSEQ multiplex PCR; TCRdb keeps in-frame clones, though not all of them. The sample yields roughly 100,000 clones, over 65% seen once. Sequencing was performed on PBMCs. The receptor's source is a woman between 35 and 50 years old in good health and CMV-seronegative. The rearrangement links TRBV19 to TRBJ2-3; TRBD1 aligns across 8 bases. CDR3 bases: TGTGCCAGTAGTCTCCGGACAGGGATGGGGGCAGATACGCAGTATTTT. It translates to CASSLRTGMGADTQYF.